The sample holds a few counts of the clone carrying this TCR beta chain. What it recognizes is unknown. A single record per CDR3 protein comes from TCRdb applying MiXCR to the RT-PCR reads. The data contain a few hundred thousand distinct CDR3 sequences, around 15% of them singletons. The data belong to a study of response to subunit inactivated influenza vaccine. Overall study findings and caveats: T cells newly recruited by each seasonal influenza vaccination are few, the authors suggested.

From germline, CDR1 is PRHDT and CDR2 FYEKMQ (reference sequence). The CDR3 totals 18 residues. The V segment lost 4 bases and the J segment 4 bases; nucleotides outside the gene matches: 7. The TCR was taken from a man between 45 and 60 years old who received an inactivated influenza vaccine. The chain recombines TRBV13 with TRBJ2-2; 15 bases match TRBD2. The starting material was PBMCs from blood, obtained approximately 12 days after vaccination. The CDR3 coding sequence is TGTGCCAGCAGCTGGGGACTAGCGGGAGGTGCCGGCACCGGGGAGCTGTTTTTT. Residues: CASSWGLAGGAGTGELFF.